This T cell receptor (beta chain) was captured by sequencing in a study of shared clonotypes between healthy human individuals. Study-level background: Three CD4 naive, three CD4 memory, two CD8 naive and one CD8 memory plate were used per donor.

Source study methods: ImmunoSEQ gave junction-only sequences without quality scores, so filtering differed. Sequencing used immunoSEQ multiplex PCR; TCRdb keeps in-frame clones, though not all of them. V, J and clone size are taken as reported in that table, and D and trimming were inferred from the DNA itself. The data contain roughly 590,000 clones, roughly 95% of them seen just once; the ten biggest clones take up over 0.09%. CD45RO-negative, CCR7-selected cells formed the naive CD8 fraction, which excluded terminally differentiated effector memory CD45RA+ cells. Points on this clone: Its target is unknown.

Study-wide findings and caveats: With several donors compared, 4% to 5.5% of naive CD4 clonotypes were shared.

Sequencing input: naive CD8+ T cells sorted from blood. This clonotype was sampled from a young woman in good health.

CDR3 sequence: CASSAILDQETQYF. The DNA for the CDR3 is TGCGCCAGCAGTGCTATTTTAGACCAAGAGACCCAGTACTTC. The chain is built from TRBV10-2 and TRBJ2-5; D gene uncertain. Germline loops: CDR1 WSHSY, CDR2 SAAADI. Between the trimmed V and J ends, which lost 4 bases and 0 bases, there was a span of 9 bases. This CDR3 is 14 amino acids long.